This section outlines one T cell receptor beta chain sequence together with its context. From germline, CDR1 is MNHEY and CDR2 SVGAGI. The CDR3 runs to 15 residues. V was trimmed by 6 bases and J by 0 bases, leaving 15 bases between them. The sample belongs to a study of blood T cell repertoires in COVID-19. Turning to the study itself: Donors in the United States, Italy and Spain gave samples during acute or convalescent COVID-19. PBMCs, B-cell-depleted T cells, or T cells provided the cDNA or gDNA that made up the material.

How the authors handled the data: Amplifying reference gene primers gave estimates of nucleated cell counts. Libraries were prepared by immunoSEQ multiplex PCR; TCRdb keeps only in-frame clonotypes and omits some of them. V, J and clone size derive from that table, while D and trimming were established from the DNA sequence. The data contain 95,000 to 120,000 clones, 84% of them singletons. Sequencing was done on a sample of peripheral blood. The genes are TRBV6-5 and TRBJ2-7, with TRBD1 as a possible D gene (5 bases). The clonotype was recovered from a woman in her thirties or forties with acute or convalescent COVID-19. CDR3 bases: TGTGCCAGCAGCCCCACCACAGGTAACTCCTACGAGCAGTACTTC. Translating it yields CASSPTTGNSYEQYF.